What follows are 13 T cell receptor beta chains derived from one specimen sequenced in a study of blood T cell repertoires in COVID-19. Some clones are missing from TCRdb's copy, which holds only in-frame ones; the method was immunoSEQ multiplex PCR. The table shows more than 70,000 clones, with 80% occurring only once. Sequencing used peripheral blood. These receptors were taken from an older woman with acute or convalescent COVID-19.

The chain carries TRBV11-3 and TRBJ2-3; 12 nucleotides align to TRBD2. V lost 5 bases and J lost 3; bases outside the gene matches: 12. Germline CDR1 SGHNT, CDR2 YENEEA. The CDR3 sequence is 18 residues long. CDR3 sequence reads: CASSRQYPTSGRTDTQYF. CDR3 sequence (DNA): TGTGCCAGCAGCCGACAATACCCCACTAGCGGGAGGACAGATACGCAGTATTTT.

The chain combines TRBV28 with TRBJ1-1, with 7 bases aligning to TRBD1. The germline V gene encodes CDR1 MDHEN and CDR2 SYDVKM. V lost 6 bases, J lost 5 bases, and 12 bases stayed unmatched. The CDR3 sequence is 15 residues long. CDR3 in DNA: TGTGCCAGCAGCAATACAGGGGCGGGTACGACTGAAGCTTTCTTT. It translates to CASSNTGAGTTEAFF.

The rearrangement uses TRBV27 and TRBJ2-5; TRBD2 matches 16 bases. Germline V lookup: CDR1 MNHEY, CDR2 SMNVEV (reference sequence). The length of the CDR3 is 15 residues. The V and J ends lost 6 bases and 3 bases, in that order; junction bases with no gene match: 1. The CDR3 protein is CASRGLAGGEETQYF. The DNA for the CDR3 is TGTGCCAGCAGGGGACTAGCGGGAGGGGAAGAGACCCAGTACTTC.

The rearrangement uses TRBV30 and TRBJ2-7; 8 nucleotides line up with TRBD1. From germline, CDR1 is GTSNPN and CDR2 SVGIG (reference sequence). V dropped 8 bases and J dropped 6; count of bases not matched to a gene: 9. The length of the CDR3 is 12 residues. CDR3 DNA sequence: TGTGCCCGTAACCAGGGGGCCGGCGAGCAGTACTTC. Encoded protein: CARNQGAGEQYF.

This clone came up a few times. The sample carries other DNA sequences with the same CDR3. This chain uses TRBV25-1 with TRBJ2-7; tentative D call: TRBD2 (6 bases). Germline CDR1 and CDR2: MGHDK and SYGVNS. The CDR3 totals 11 residues. V lost 8 bases and J lost 3, with 8 bases in between. CDR3: CASSDYYEQYF. The CDR3 DNA is TGTGCCAGCTCGGACTACTACGAGCAGTACTTC.

The genes are TRBV2 and TRBJ2-1; TRBD1 agrees at 12 bases. The CDR3 covers 16 residues. V was clipped by 6 bases and J by 5 bases; unmatched bases: 8. Germline values: CDR1 SNHLY, CDR2 FYNNEI. The DNA for the CDR3 is TGTGCCAGCAGCGCAATGGGACAGGGGGCCCACAATGAGCAGTTCTTC. It specifies CASSAMGQGAHNEQFF.

The chain combines TRBV5-1 with TRBJ2-2; TRBD2 matches at 9 bases. J gave up 5 bases and V 4 bases, and 9 bases lay outside the gene matches. There are 16 residues in the CDR3. Germline V CDR1 and CDR2: SGHRS, YFSETQ. The CDR3 here is CASSGRSSGKTGELFF. CDR3 DNA sequence: TGCGCCAGCAGCGGACGCTCTAGCGGGAAAACCGGGGAGCTGTTTTTT. The full variable domain, in which reference TRBV5-1 and TRBJ2-2 provide the parts outside the CDR3, is KAGVTQTPRYLIKTRGQQVTLSCSPISGHRSVSWYQQTPGQGLQFLFEYFSETQRNKGNFPGRFSGRQFSNSRSEMNVSTLELGDSALYLCASSGRSSGKTGELFFGEGSRLTVL.

This clone was seen a few times. This chain connects TRBV19 to TRBJ1-5; 7 bases match TRBD1. V trimming: 5 bases; J trimming: 0 bases; junction bases outside the gene matches: 13. The germline V gene has CDR1 LNHDA and CDR2 SQIVND (reference sequence). This CDR3 has 18 amino acids. The CDR3 is CASSPQTGTTYSNQPQHF. CDR3 nucleotides: TGTGCCAGTAGTCCACAGACAGGGACCACCTATAGCAATCAGCCCCAGCATTTT.

The V call is TRBV28, the J call TRBJ2-4; weak D call: TRBD1 (5 bases). V lost 6 bases and J lost 8, with 26 bases in between. From germline, CDR1 is MDHEN and CDR2 SYDVKM. The CDR3 runs to 17 residues. CDR3 DNA sequence: TGTGCCAGCAGCTGGGGCCCCCGGACACTCCAAAAACACATTCAGTACTTC. This codes for CASSWGPRTLQKHIQYF. Complete variable domain (other parts from reference TRBV28 and TRBJ2-4): DVKVTQSSRYLVKRTGEKVFLECVQDMDHENMFWYRQDPGLGLRLIYFSYDVKMKEKGDIPEGYSVSREKKERFSLILESASTNQTSMYLCASSWGPRTLQKHIQYFGAGTRLSVL.

This clone appeared once. V usage is TRBV19 and J usage is TRBJ2-2, with 7 positions matching TRBD1. The CDR3 has 18 amino acids. Germline V gene lookup returns CDR1 LNHDA and CDR2 SQIVND (reference sequence). Trimming removed 5 bases from V and 7 bases from J; junction bases left unmatched: 19. The CDR3 loop is CASSFSRQGVIFVGELFF. CDR3 nucleotides: TGTGCCAGTAGTTTTTCAAGACAGGGTGTAATTTTCGTCGGGGAGCTGTTTTTT.

The CDR3 loop is CASSSGTSLGNEQFF. As DNA, the CDR3 is TGTGCCAGCAGCTCGGGGACTAGCCTAGGCAATGAGCAGTTCTTC. The chain links TRBV5-4 to TRBJ2-1; 9 positions match TRBD2. Germline values: CDR1 SGHNT, CDR2 YYREEE (reference sequence). The CDR3 spans 15 residues. J was trimmed by 6 bases and V by 3 bases; bases with no gene match: 7.

The V call is TRBV11-2, the J call TRBJ1-2; maybe TRBD1 (5 bases). Germline V gives CDR1 SGHAT, CDR2 FQNNGV. V was pared by 0 bases and J by 4 bases, with 9 bases between. This CDR3 contains 14 residues. Here the CDR3 DNA reads TGTGCCAGCAGCTTAGACAGGGCCAGCTATGGCTACACCTTC. Translating gives CASSLDRASYGYTF.

The V call is TRBV30, the J call TRBJ1-1; D remains ambiguous. Germline V lookup: CDR1 GTSNPN, CDR2 SVGIG (reference sequence). This CDR3 contains 14 residues. V was shortened by 4 bases and J by 7 bases, with 19 bases between the two germline ends. Here the CDR3 DNA reads TGTGCCTGGACCCTAACCGGGTATTCGGGTGAAGCTTTCTTT. Protein product: CAWTLTGYSGEAFF.